This is a list of T cell receptor beta chains from one sample in a study of T cells after posttransplantation cyclophosphamide. Measured with immunoSEQ multiplex PCR; TCRdb has only the in-frame clones, and not every one. The sample carries tens of thousands of clones, roughly 78% recorded once. The source was CD4+ T cells sorted from blood, collected 1903 days after a stem cell transplant with posttransplant cyclophosphamide. Receptors were obtained from a female patient in her thirties or forties who received an allogeneic stem cell transplant from a related donor, was CMV-positive, and had no GVHD. These T cells may partly come from the graft donor. The CDR3 runs from the conserved cysteine through the conserved F or W. A D gene is named only where the DNA matches it firmly. Expanded clones are given a class, and other clones once, few, many or no size at all.

>TRBV5-1|NA|TRBJ1-6|TRBD1
CASSSRSGTGGSPLHF
TGCGCCAGCAGCTCCAGGTCCGGGACAGGTGGGTCACCCCTCCACTTT
>TRBV27|NA|TRBJ2-1|TRBD2
CASSHGDLAGGNYNEQFF
TGTGCCAGCAGCCATGGGGATCTAGCGGGGGGTAATTACAATGAGCAGTTCTTC
>TRBV9|once|TRBJ2-1|TRBD2
CASSARTSGWGLDEQFF
TGTGCCAGCAGCGCTCGGACTAGCGGGTGGGGTCTGGATGAGCAGTTCTTC
>TRBV18|NA|TRBJ1-4|NA
CASSPRRLTTNEKLFF
TGTGCCAGCTCCCCTCGGAGACTAACAACTAATGAAAAACTGTTTTTT
>TRBV18|NA|TRBJ2-5|NA
CASSPRGADPQETQYF
TGTGCCAGCTCACCCCGGGGGGCCGACCCTCAAGAGACCCAGTACTTC
>TRBV7-2|NA|TRBJ2-1|TRBD2
CASSPFRAGGYSQWSEQFF
TGTGCCAGCAGCCCTTTTAGAGCGGGGGGGTACTCCCAATGGTCTGAGCAGTTCTTC
>TRBV11-3|NA|TRBJ2-7|NA
CASSLGPPGHDYEQYF
TGTGCCAGCAGCTTGGGGCCCCCGGGACATGATTACGAGCAGTACTTC
>TRBV11-2|once|TRBJ2-7|NA
CASSTDTSSYEQYF
TGTGCCAGCAGCACGGACACGAGCTCCTACGAGCAGTACTTC
>TRBV9|few|TRBJ1-1|NA
CASSPMSMRSEAFF
TGTGCCAGCAGCCCAATGTCGATGAGATCTGAAGCTTTCTTT
>TRBV6-6|NA|TRBJ1-4|NA
CASTLRGEKLFF
TGTGCCAGCACCTTACGCGGTGAAAAACTGTTTTTT
>TRBV5-1|few|TRBJ1-2|NA
CASSLGGTGDYGYTF
TGCGCCAGCAGCTTGGGGGGAACAGGTGACTATGGCTACACCTTC
>TRBV28|NA|TRBJ2-2|NA
CASSPRGGWAGELFF
TGTGCCAGCAGTCCAAGGGGGGGGTGGGCCGGGGAGCTGTTTTTT
>TRBV11-2|NA|TRBJ1-2|TRBD1
CASTQDGTAYGYTF
TGTGCCAGCACCCAAGACGGGACAGCCTATGGCTACACCTTC
>TRBV7-2|NA|TRBJ2-5|TRBD2
CASSFRLAGGSETQYF
TGTGCCAGCAGCTTCAGACTAGCGGGGGGGAGTGAGACCCAGTACTTC
>TRBV6-6|NA|TRBJ1-3|TRBD1
CASSRQGSGNTIYF
TGTGCCAGCAGTAGACAGGGATCAGGAAACACCATATATTTT
>TRBV5-1|NA|TRBJ2-5|TRBD2
CASSFVAGVETQYF
TGCGCCAGCAGCTTTGTTGCGGGGGTCGAGACCCAGTACTTC
>TRBV20-1|NA|TRBJ2-7|NA
CSAQGGYEQYF
TGCAGTGCCCAGGGAGGCTACGAGCAGTACTTC
>TRBV19|NA|TRBJ2-5|NA
CASSSRGPWETQYF
TGTGCCAGTAGTTCCCGGGGTCCCTGGGAGACCCAGTACTTC
>TRBV1|NA|TRBJ2-5|NA
CTSSQGEINRSGRRETQYF
TGCACCAGCAGCCAAGGAGAAATAAACAGGAGCGGGAGGCGGGAGACCCAGTACTTC
>TRBV6-1|NA|TRBJ1-1|NA
CASNLDSLTEAFF
TGTGCCAGCAACCTAGACAGCCTCACTGAAGCTTTCTTT
>TRBV4-3|NA|TRBJ2-5|TRBD2
CASSQELAGYQETQYF
TGCGCCAGCAGCCAAGAGCTAGCGGGGTACCAAGAGACCCAGTACTTC
>TRBV28|once|TRBJ2-2|NA
CASSPGVGELFF
TGTGCCAGCAGCCCCGGGGTCGGGGAGCTGTTTTTT
>TRBV2|NA|TRBJ2-7|TRBD2
CASIMGGNSYEQYF
TGTGCCAGCATCATGGGAGGGAACTCCTACGAGCAGTACTTC
>TRBV9|NA|TRBJ1-4|TRBD1
CASSVDDRATNEKLFF
TGTGCCAGCAGCGTAGACGACAGGGCAACTAATGAAAAACTGTTTTTT
>TRBV5-1|NA|TRBJ2-5|NA
CASSFLGRETQYF
TGCGCCAGCAGCTTCTTGGGGAGGGAGACCCAGTACTTC
>TRBV2|NA|TRBJ2-7|NA
CASSHDRFMGYEQYF
TGTGCCAGCAGTCACGACAGGTTCATGGGGTACGAGCAGTACTTC
>TRBV2|NA|TRBJ1-6|TRBD1
CASSAGQYSPLHF
TGTGCCAGCAGTGCGGGACAGTATTCACCCCTCCACTTT
>TRBV29-1|NA|TRBJ1-1|TRBD1
CSVVRDRNTEAFF
TGCAGCGTTGTTAGGGACAGGAACACTGAAGCTTTCTTT
>TRBV2|NA|TRBJ2-5|NA
CASNSGGQETQYF
TGTGCCAGCAATAGCGGTGGCCAAGAGACCCAGTACTTC
>TRBV11-3|NA|TRBJ1-6|NA
CASSPPGVGNSPLHF
TGTGCCAGTTCTCCGCCGGGGGTAGGTAATTCACCCCTCCACTTT
>TRBV6-4|NA|TRBJ2-1|TRBD1
CASSDPGQGDEQFF
TGTGCCAGCAGTGACCCAGGTCAGGGGGATGAGCAGTTCTTC
>TRBV5-1|few|TRBJ1-1|NA
CASSLAAGIFNTEAFF
TGCGCCAGCAGCTTGGCAGCAGGGATATTTAACACTGAAGCTTTCTTT
>TRBV5-1|NA|TRBJ2-3|TRBD2
CASSFGLAGGRIDTQYF
TGCGCCAGCAGCTTCGGACTAGCGGGGGGCCGTATAGATACGCAGTATTTT
>TRBV6-5|NA|TRBJ2-7|NA
CASSPRATTYEQYF
TGTGCCAGCAGTCCTCGAGCTACCACTTACGAGCAGTACTTC
>TRBV5-1|NA|TRBJ2-1|TRBD2
CASSLGLAGEGEQFF
TGCGCCAGCAGCTTAGGACTAGCGGGGGAGGGTGAGCAGTTCTTC
>TRBV7-9|NA|TRBJ1-2|NA
CASSSDSINYGYTF
TGTGCCAGCAGCTCGGACTCAATTAACTATGGCTACACCTTC
>TRBV7-9|NA|TRBJ2-7|NA
CASSLAGISYEQYF
TGTGCCAGCAGCTTAGCCGGGATTTCCTACGAGCAGTACTTC
>TRBV7-3|once|TRBJ1-1|TRBD1
CASSLDRGLEAFF
TGTGCCAGCAGCTTGGACAGGGGACTAGAAGCTTTCTTT
>TRBV9|NA|TRBJ2-7|NA
CASSRDGFYEQYF
TGTGCCAGCAGCCGTGACGGGTTCTACGAGCAGTACTTC
>TRBV5-1|NA|TRBJ1-1|NA
CASSPEGRVPANTEAFF
TGCGCCAGCAGCCCCGAGGGGAGGGTCCCGGCGAACACTGAAGCTTTCTTT
>TRBV19|NA|TRBJ2-4|TRBD1
CASSIGRGQAKNIQYF
TGTGCCAGTAGTATTGGCAGGGGGCAAGCCAAAAACATTCAGTACTTC
>TRBV6-1|NA|TRBJ1-2|NA
CASDQGYGYTF
TGTGCCAGCGATCAGGGGTATGGCTACACCTTC
>TRBV11-2|NA|TRBJ2-7|NA
CASSFQGLRYEQYF
TGTGCCAGCAGCTTTCAAGGACTCCGCTACGAGCAGTACTTC
>TRBV9|NA|TRBJ1-5|NA
CASSAGVGTGGNQPQHF
TGTGCCAGCAGCGCTGGGGTAGGGACTGGGGGCAATCAGCCCCAGCATTTT
>TRBV28|NA|TRBJ2-1|TRBD2
CASSLLSGGVYNEQFF
TGTGCCAGCAGTTTACTTAGCGGGGGGGTTTACAATGAGCAGTTCTTC